Below, 15 T cell receptor beta chains from the same sample are listed, as sequenced in a study of cytomegalovirus exposure and HLA in healthy donors. The PCR contained 60 Vbeta and 13 Jbeta primers. The repertoire was sequenced with immunoSEQ multiplex PCR; TCRdb's copy has only in-frame clones and lacks some. The table lists 70,000 to 95,000 clones, 80% of them singletons, with 2% to 2.5% in the top ten. The sample was PBMCs. The receptors derive from a man younger than 35 in good health and CMV-seronegative.

The chain is built from TRBV18 and TRBJ1-4, with D hard to call. The CDR3 runs 15 residues. Trimming shortened V by 4 bases and J by 8 bases, and 17 bases separated the two germline ends. Germline V gene sequence: CDR1 KGHSH, CDR2 LQKENI. The CDR3 is CASSLTLAGGEKLFF. The CDR3 coding sequence is TGTGCCAGCTCACTTACGTTGGCGGGAGGCGAAAAACTGTTTTTT.

A word on this clone: The junction and the germline gene differ at one end; a read error may be behind it. The sample carries other DNA sequences with the same CDR3. The rearrangement links TRBV2 to TRBJ1-2; D possibly corresponds to TRBD1 (6 bases). The germline CDR1 and CDR2 sequences are SNHLY and FYNNEI. The CDR3 has 11 amino acids. CDR3 amino acids: CASTQGGGYTF. For the CDR3, the DNA is TGCGCCAGCACACAGGGTGGTGGCTACACCTTC. The variable domain in full, completed from reference TRBV2 and TRBJ1-2, reads EPEVTQTPSHQVTQMGQEVILRCVPISNHLYFYWYRQILGQKVEFLVSFYNNEISEKSEIFDDQFSVERPDGSNFTLKIRSTKLEDSAMYFCASTQGGGYTFGSGTRLTVV.

The rearrangement joins TRBV27 to TRBJ1-3; 7 nucleotides agree with TRBD1. V was clipped by 5 bases and J by 0 bases; unmatched bases: 7. The CDR3 sequence is 16 residues long. Germline V gene data show CDR1 as MNHEY and CDR2 as SMNVEV (reference sequence). In DNA form, the CDR3 reads TGTGCCAGCAGTCCCCGACAGGGCACCTCTGGAAACACCATATATTTT. Protein product: CASSPRQGTSGNTIYF.

This chain connects TRBV11-2 to TRBJ2-7; 12 nucleotides agree with TRBD1. Looked up from germline, CDR1 is SGHAT and CDR2 is FQNNGV. With V trimmed by 2 bases and J by 6 bases, 8 bases remained unmatched. CDR3 length: 16 residues. Written as DNA, the CDR3 is TGTGCCAGCAGCTTACTAGGGACAGGGGGCTTTCTCGAGCAGTACTTC. This encodes CASSLLGTGGFLEQYF.

This sequence joins TRBV5-1 and TRBJ1-1; D possibly corresponds to TRBD1 (6 bases). The germline V gene has CDR1 SGHRS and CDR2 YFSETQ. V lost 3 bases and J lost 4, with 10 bases in between. CDR3 length: 13 amino acids. The CDR3 loop is CASSSKGGTEAFF. Written as DNA, the CDR3 is TGCGCCAGCAGCTCGAAAGGGGGCACTGAAGCTTTCTTT.

The V call is TRBV7-3, the J call TRBJ1-1; no clear D. Germline CDR1 reads SGHTA; CDR2 reads FQGTGA. The CDR3 extends over 15 amino acids. Trimming pared 1 base from V and 5 bases from J, leaving 14 bases between. CDR3 loop: CASSLRAGIGTEAFF. The DNA for the CDR3 is TGTGCCAGCAGCTTAAGAGCAGGAATTGGGACTGAAGCTTTCTTT.

The V call is TRBV5-1, the J call TRBJ2-1, with 9 nucleotides matching TRBD1. The trim removed 4 bases at V and 4 bases at J, leaving 6 bases unmatched. The CDR3 totals 15 residues. CDR1 is SGHRS, CDR2 YFSETQ, per germline. The CDR3: CASSLTGTGYNEQFF. CDR3 bases: TGCGCCAGCAGCCTTACCGGGACAGGGTACAATGAGCAGTTCTTC.

This chain links TRBV2 with TRBJ1-2, with 8 bases aligning to TRBD1. This CDR3 has 15 residues. V trimming: 6 bases; J trimming: 4 bases; junction bases outside the gene matches: 10. The germline V gene encodes CDR1 SNHLY and CDR2 FYNNEI. CDR3 residues: CASRSRQGIGYGYTF. The CDR3, as DNA: TGTGCCAGCAGATCAAGACAGGGGATAGGCTATGGCTACACCTTC.

The chain is built from TRBV29-1 and TRBJ2-3; TRBD1 matches at 7 bases. Trimming cost V 6 bases and J 3 bases; bases outside gene matches: 12. Germline CDR1 SQVTM, CDR2 ANQGSEA. The CDR3 length is 15 residues. The CDR3 is CSVAATGSLTDTQYF. Here the CDR3 DNA reads TGCAGCGTGGCCGCGACAGGGAGTTTGACAGATACGCAGTATTTT.

This chain joins TRBV6-5 and TRBJ2-7; tentatively, D is TRBD1 (5 bases). Looked up from germline, CDR1 is MNHEY and CDR2 is SVGAGI. The CDR3 loop spans 15 amino acids. V shed 0 bases and J shed 0 bases, with 9 bases lying between them. The CDR3, as DNA: TGTGCCAGCAGTTACTCTACAGGCTACTCCTACGAGCAGTACTTC. Its translation: CASSYSTGYSYEQYF.

The chain joins TRBV27 to TRBJ2-1; 14 bases match TRBD2. The V gene's germline CDR1 is MNHEY and CDR2 SMNVEV (reference sequence). The CDR3 runs 16 residues. V shed 7 bases, J shed 4 bases, and the junction held 6 bases outside the gene matches. CDR3 coding DNA: TGTGCCAGCACCCCCAGACTAGCGGGGGGGTACAATGAGCAGTTCTTC. Translating it yields CASTPRLAGGYNEQFF.

The chain carries TRBV11-2 and TRBJ1-4; D unresolved. CDR3 size: 13 residues. Germline lookup yields CDR1 SGHAT and CDR2 FQNNGV. Trimming left V 1 base short and J 13 bases short, with 13 bases between. The CDR3 is CASSLAGMGGLFF. The CDR3 DNA reads TGTGCCAGCAGCTTAGCTGGGATGGGAGGACTGTTTTTT.

V is TRBV6-5 and J is TRBJ1-2, with TRBD1 as a possible D gene (5 bases). The germline V gene has CDR1 MNHEY and CDR2 SVGAGI. The CDR3 runs to 14 residues. The V end was cut by 2 bases, the J end by 4 bases, with 11 bases between. CDR3 residues: CASSYAGTLYGYTF. As DNA, the CDR3 is TGTGCCAGCAGTTACGCAGGGACTCTCTATGGCTACACCTTC.

The rearrangement uses TRBV11-2 and TRBJ2-1; D perhaps matches TRBD1 (6 bases). This CDR3 spans 16 amino acids. Trimming removed 6 bases from V and 1 base from J, with 16 bases in between. CDR1 is SGHAT and CDR2 is FQNNGV in the germline V gene. CDR3 bases: TGTGCCAGCAGTTCTACAGGGTCAAGGTCCTACAATGAGCAGTTCTTC. Its translation is CASSSTGSRSYNEQFF.

This clone appeared once. The chain couples TRBV2 to TRBJ2-5; TRBD2 might be the D (7 bases). The CDR3 has 13 amino acids. V lost 4 bases and J 5 bases, leaving 11 bases between the germline ends. The germline V gene encodes CDR1 SNHLY and CDR2 FYNNEI. For the CDR3, the DNA is TGTGCCAGCAGTGTACAGGGAGGGGAGACCCAGTACTTC. Translated: CASSVQGGETQYF.